A single sample is the source of the 9 T cell receptor beta chains below, sequenced in a study of T cell repertoires in cytomegalovirus infection. One entry per CDR3 protein, called by TCRdb with MiXCR from the reads. The table records tens of thousands of distinct CDR3 sequences, about 20% of them present only once. Their specific antigens are unknown. The sample consisted of PBMCs, sequenced either directly or after in vitro stimulation (not recorded which). The receptor source for this set is a human donor in good health (CMV status not recorded). Some clones in this sample may be carry-over from other donors' samples.

The rearrangement uses TRBV12-3 or TRBV12-4 and TRBJ2-7, with D hard to call. This CDR3 spans 14 amino acids. Trimming shortened V by 3 bases and J by 1 base, and 10 bases separated the two germline ends. The CDR3 DNA reads TGTGCCAGCAGTTTGCGAGTGGAGTCCTACGAGCAGTACTTC. This encodes CASSLRVESYEQYF.

The chain recombines TRBV29-1 with TRBJ2-7; D is perhaps TRBD1 (5 bases). CDR3 size: 13 residues. Germline V CDR1 and CDR2: SQVTM, ANQGSEA. Deletions cut 3 bases from V and 5 bases from J, with 14 bases between. The CDR3 nucleotides are TGCAGCGTTGAGTTGGACAACCCGGACGAGCAGTACTTC. Its translation is CSVELDNPDEQYF.

There are a few counts of this clonotype. This chain connects TRBV6-5 to TRBJ2-1; D not resolved. The CDR3 runs to 12 residues. The V gene's germline CDR1 is MNHEY and CDR2 SVGAGI. V lost 2 bases and J lost 6, with 5 bases in between. DNA of the CDR3: TGTGCCAGCAGTTACGGTGGCAATGAGCAGTTCTTC. Encoded protein: CASSYGGNEQFF.

This clonotype was recorded at least ten times. This sequence joins TRBV7-9 and TRBJ2-7; D gene ambiguous. Trimming removed 1 base from V and 3 bases from J, with 10 bases in between. This CDR3 is built from 14 residues. Germline V gene data show CDR1 as SEHNR and CDR2 as FQNEAQ (reference sequence). This CDR3 reads CASSLVGSDYEQYF. The CDR3 DNA sequence: TGTGCCAGCAGCTTAGTCGGTTCGGACTACGAGCAGTACTTC. The full variable domain, with the rest looked up from reference TRBV7-9 and TRBJ2-7, is DTGVSQNPRHKITKRGQNVTFRCDPISEHNRLYWYRQTLGQGPEFLTYFQNEAQLEKSRLLSDRFSAERPKGSFSTLEIQRTEQGDSAMYLCASSLVGSDYEQYFGPGTRLTVT.

This clonotype showed up many times. This sequence joins TRBV14 and TRBJ2-1, with D tentatively TRBD2 (5 bases). Germline CDR1 is SGHDN and CDR2 is FVKESK. Trimming took 2 bases from V and 6 from J, leaving 17 bases between them. The CDR3 has 16 residues. CDR3 loop: CASSQLDYKPLNEQFF. In DNA, the CDR3 is TGTGCCAGCAGCCAACTAGACTATAAGCCCCTCAATGAGCAGTTCTTC.

This chain uses TRBV11-1 with TRBJ2-4; 7 bases fit TRBD2. The CDR3 has 16 residues. The V and J ends lost 2 bases and 1 base, in that order; junction bases with no gene match: 5. Germline V gene lookup returns CDR1 SGHAT and CDR2 FQDESV (reference sequence). The CDR3 DNA reads as TGTGCCAGCAGCTTACAAGGGAGGGGCGCCAAAAACATTCAGTACTTC. It yields the protein CASSLQGRGAKNIQYF. The entire variable domain, with the rest obtained from reference TRBV11-1 and TRBJ2-4, is as follows: EAEVAQSPRYKITEKSQAVAFWCDPISGHATLYWYRQILGQGPELLVQFQDESVVDDSQLPKDRFSAERLKGVDSTLKIQPAELGDSAMYLCASSLQGRGAKNIQYFGAGTRLSVL.

The gene calls are TRBV6-8 and TRBJ1-1; no clear D. CDR1 is MNHGY, CDR2 SAAAGT, per germline. This CDR3 region has 14 residues. With 6 bases removed from V and 1 base from J, the gap between germline ends came to 12 bases. CDR3 nucleotide sequence: TGTGCCAGCAGCGCGAGACCGACGAACACTGAAGCTTTCTTT. Its translation is CASSARPTNTEAFF.

This clonotype was counted at least ten times. The rearrangement uses TRBV4-1 and TRBJ1-5; D ambiguous. CDR3 length: 15 amino acids. V lost 1 base and J lost 7, with 14 bases in between. CDR1 is MGHRA, CDR2 YSYEKL, per germline. CDR3 amino acids: CASSQAVSGRQPQHF. As DNA, the CDR3 is TGCGCCAGCAGCCAAGCTGTATCAGGACGGCAGCCCCAGCATTTT.

This clonotype was seen at least ten times. The chain joins TRBV12-3 or TRBV12-4 to TRBJ2-7, with TRBD1 matching over 7 bases. CDR3 length equals 14 residues. V lost 2 bases to trimming and J lost 2 bases; unmatched junction nucleotides: 3. Here the CDR3 reads CASSLMQGAYEQYF. CDR3 sequence (DNA): TGTGCCAGCAGTTTAATGCAGGGGGCCTACGAGCAGTACTTC.